Presented here are 31 T cell receptor beta chains from one specimen sequenced in a study of lymphopenia after photon versus proton radiotherapy. The table came from immunoSEQ multiplex PCR; TCRdb's copy has only in-frame clones and leaves some out. The sample has approximately 8,100 clones; 85% to 90% are singletons. The sample in question was peripheral blood, obtained from a patient treated with photon-based radiotherapy. Every receptor here comes from a man aged 80 or over with cholangiocarcinoma.

The chain has TRBV28 and TRBJ1-2; D gene unclear. Deletions cut 9 bases from V and 0 bases from J, with 17 bases between. This CDR3 has 15 amino acids. The V gene's germline CDR1 is MDHEN and CDR2 SYDVKM. CDR3 residues: CASRTGSTSNYGYTF. The CDR3 DNA follows: TGTGCCAGTCGGACTGGGTCGACATCTAACTATGGCTACACCTTC.

The V and J genes are TRBV6-1 and TRBJ1-2; 11 nucleotides line up with TRBD1. CDR3 length: 13 amino acids. CDR1 is MNHNS and CDR2 is SASEGT in the germline V gene. The trim removed 6 bases at V and 4 bases at J, leaving 1 base unmatched. CDR3 DNA sequence: TGTGCCAGCAGGGACAGGGGGCCCTATGGCTACACCTTC. It specifies CASRDRGPYGYTF.

The chain carries TRBV5-1 and TRBJ2-5; D gene uncertain. The CDR3 consists of 14 residues. The germline V and J ends were trimmed by 4 bases and 4 bases, with 14 bases remaining between them. Germline V gives CDR1 SGHRS, CDR2 YFSETQ. The DNA of the CDR3 is TGCGCCAGCAGCCACGCGGCAGGCGCAGAGACCCAGTACTTC. It is translated as CASSHAAGAETQYF.

The gene calls are TRBV5-1 and TRBJ1-1; no firm D call. Trimming took 1 base from V and 1 from J, leaving 11 bases between them. Germline loops: CDR1 SGHRS, CDR2 YFSETQ. This CDR3 is built from 15 residues. This CDR3 is CASSLLLPGNTEAFF. For the CDR3, the DNA is TGCGCCAGCAGCTTGTTATTGCCAGGGAACACTGAAGCTTTCTTT.

CDR3 residues: CASSVVGVGNTEAFF. CDR3 DNA: TGTGCCAGCAGCGTCGTGGGGGTCGGGAACACTGAAGCTTTCTTT. This rearrangement joins TRBV9 to TRBJ1-1, with a tentative D call TRBD1 (5 bases). Trimming stripped 2 bases from V and 1 base from J, with 12 bases between. CDR1 is SGDLS and CDR2 is YYNGEE in the germline V gene. CDR3 length: 15 residues.

The chain recombines TRBV7-2 with TRBJ1-1, with a weak D call TRBD1 (6 bases). The germline V and J ends were trimmed by 5 bases and 4 bases, with 20 bases remaining between them. The CDR3 is 16 residues long. The germline gives CDR1 SGHTA, CDR2 FQGNSA. The DNA for the CDR3 is TGTGCCAGCAGCCCGCCTAGGTGGGGGGCCCCCACTGAAGCTTTCTTT. The encoded protein is CASSPPRWGAPTEAFF.

The genes are TRBV28 and TRBJ2-1; a weak D match, TRBD2 (6 bases). The V and J ends lost 6 bases and 3 bases respectively, with 12 bases between them. The CDR3 sequence is 14 residues long. Germline-derived CDR1 and CDR2 are MDHEN and SYDVKM. The CDR3 loop is CASSNPGDYNEQFF. CDR3 DNA sequence: TGTGCCAGCAGCAATCCGGGAGACTACAATGAGCAGTTCTTC. Combining the CDR3 with reference TRBV28 and TRBJ2-1 gives the whole variable domain DVKVTQSSRYLVKRTGEKVFLECVQDMDHENMFWYRQDPGLGLRLIYFSYDVKMKEKGDIPEGYSVSREKKERFSLILESASTNQTSMYLCASSNPGDYNEQFFGPGTRLTVL.

The chain uses TRBV18 and TRBJ2-2; TRBD2 matches 13 bases. V gave up 4 bases and J gave up 1 base; unmatched junction bases: 6. The CDR3 loop spans 18 amino acids. CDR1 is KGHSH and CDR2 is LQKENI in the germline V gene. The CDR3 DNA reads as TGTGCCAGCTCACTCCGACTAGCGGGGGGCCTGAACACCGGGGAGCTGTTTTTT. This translates into CASSLRLAGGLNTGELFF.

V and J are TRBV27 and TRBJ1-2, with 7 positions matching TRBD1. The CDR3 sequence is 13 residues long. After removal of 10 bases from V and 0 bases from J, the junction contained 5 bases not matched to a gene. Germline V gene lookup returns CDR1 MNHEY and CDR2 SMNVEV (reference sequence). This CDR3 reads CATRQGANYGYTF. In DNA, the CDR3 is TGTGCCACCAGACAGGGAGCTAACTATGGCTACACCTTC.

The V and J genes are TRBV6-1 and TRBJ1-1; D unclear. Trimming took 5 bases from V and 5 from J, leaving 12 bases between them. CDR1 and CDR2 from the germline V gene are MNHNS and SASEGT. The CDR3 has 13 residues. CDR3 nucleotide sequence: TGTGCCAGCAGTTCCCACGGTGGGACTGAAGCTTTCTTT. Its translation: CASSSHGGTEAFF.

J is TRBJ2-3 and V is TRBV7-2; D is ambiguous. Between the trimmed V and J ends, which lost 0 bases and 10 bases, there was a span of 11 bases. CDR1 SGHTA and CDR2 FQGNSA come from the germline V gene. CDR3 length: 13 residues. The chain's CDR3 is CASSLAQSSPQYF. CDR3 DNA sequence: TGTGCCAGCAGCTTAGCGCAGAGTTCCCCGCAGTATTTT.

The V call is TRBV5-4, the J call TRBJ1-2; no definite D call. V shed 4 bases and J shed 1 base, with 11 bases lying between them. There are 14 residues in the CDR3. Germline CDR1 SGHNT, CDR2 YYREEE (reference sequence). The CDR3 sequence is CASSPDTFNYGYTF. The CDR3 DNA follows: TGTGCCAGCAGCCCCGACACTTTTAACTATGGCTACACCTTC.

The chain employs TRBV9 and TRBJ2-7; D not resolved. The CDR3 runs 15 residues. Germline loops: CDR1 SGDLS, CDR2 YYNGEE. V dropped 0 bases and J dropped 2 bases, with 12 bases sitting between them. CDR3: CASSVASGPTYEQYF. The CDR3 coding sequence is TGTGCCAGCAGCGTAGCTTCCGGGCCGACCTACGAGCAGTACTTC.

This clone was recorded only once. The chain couples TRBV5-4 to TRBJ1-1; D may be TRBD1 (6 bases). Germline CDR1 and CDR2: SGHNT and YYREEE (reference sequence). There are 16 residues in the CDR3. Trimming removed 4 bases from V and 3 bases from J, with 19 bases in between. As DNA, the CDR3 is TGTGCCAGCAGCCAAGTCGGGGGCGCAGAGGACACTGAAGCTTTCTTT. Translated: CASSQVGGAEDTEAFF.

V and J are TRBV7-2 and TRBJ2-1, with TRBD2 identical over 10 bases. The CDR3 loop spans 17 amino acids. Germline V CDR1 and CDR2: SGHTA, FQGNSA. J lost 7 bases, V lost 5 bases, and 14 bases had no gene match. The CDR3 DNA reads TGTGCCAGCAGCCCCTTTTTGGTGAGCGGGGGGGCGAATGAGCAGTTCTTC. The encoded protein is CASSPFLVSGGANEQFF.

This clone was counted once. The chain joins TRBV5-1 to TRBJ1-2; 11 nucleotides agree with TRBD1. CDR1 is SGHRS, CDR2 YFSETQ, per germline. Trimming removed 7 bases from V and 4 bases from J; junction bases left unmatched: 6. The CDR3 is 14 residues long. The CDR3 reads CASARTGGSYGYTF. CDR3 nucleotides: TGCGCCAGCGCCAGGACAGGGGGCAGCTATGGCTACACCTTC. Full variable domain (rest looked up from reference TRBV5-1 and TRBJ1-2): KAGVTQTPRYLIKTRGQQVTLSCSPISGHRSVSWYQQTPGQGLQFLFEYFSETQRNKGNFPGRFSGRQFSNSRSEMNVSTLELGDSALYLCASARTGGSYGYTFGSGTRLTVV.

The chain couples TRBV13 to TRBJ2-7; no clear D. CDR1 is PRHDT, CDR2 FYEKMQ, per germline (reference sequence). The CDR3 sequence is 16 residues long. Trimming removed 5 bases at V and 0 bases at J, with 17 bases between. In DNA form, the CDR3 reads TGTGCCAGCAGCACATCCAGGCGTCAGAGCTCCTACGAGCAGTACTTC. This codes for CASSTSRRQSSYEQYF.

This clone has only one observation. The chain couples TRBV19 to TRBJ1-5; TRBD1 agrees at 9 bases. Germline values: CDR1 LNHDA, CDR2 SQIVND (reference sequence). The CDR3 covers 18 residues. J gave up 2 bases and V 6 bases, and 14 bases lay outside the gene matches. Here the CDR3 DNA reads TGTGCCAGTAGCTCCAAGGACAGGGGAGAAGTTGGCAATCAGCCCCAGCATTTT. Residues: CASSSKDRGEVGNQPQHF.

The chain employs TRBV5-4 and TRBJ1-2; tentative D call: TRBD1 (6 bases). Trimming pared 4 bases from V and 4 bases from J, leaving 11 bases between. Germline CDR1 is SGHNT and CDR2 is YYREEE (reference sequence). The CDR3 length is 13 residues. The CDR3 spells CASSLDSGYGYTF. DNA of the CDR3: TGTGCCAGCAGCCTGGACAGCGGCTATGGCTACACCTTC.

This clone was counted between two and nine times. V gene TRBV11-2 combines with J gene TRBJ2-5; tentative D call: TRBD2 (5 bases). Trimming left V 1 base short and J 5 bases short, with 8 bases between. CDR3 size: 13 residues. The germline gives CDR1 SGHAT, CDR2 FQNNGV. The CDR3 spells CASSLVGGETQYF. The CDR3 coding sequence is TGTGCCAGCAGCTTAGTCGGCGGGGAGACCCAGTACTTC.

The rearrangement joins TRBV18 to TRBJ2-7; D remains unclear. CDR3 size: 11 residues. Trimming took 3 bases from V and 3 from J, leaving 3 bases between them. Germline V gene sequence: CDR1 KGHSH, CDR2 LQKENI. The CDR3 region is CASSPGYEQYF. The CDR3 DNA reads as TGTGCCAGCTCACCGGGCTACGAGCAGTACTTC.

The V gene is TRBV5-1, the J gene TRBJ1-3, with D maybe TRBD1 (5 bases). The CDR3 loop spans 15 amino acids. Trimming pared 3 bases from V and 0 bases from J, leaving 10 bases between. CDR1 and CDR2 (germline): SGHRS, YFSETQ. The CDR3 region is CASSSDSLSGNTIYF. Here the CDR3 DNA reads TGCGCCAGCAGCTCCGACAGCCTCTCTGGAAACACCATATATTTT.

The chain is built from TRBV2 and TRBJ1-4, with TRBD1 matching 8 bases. Looked up from germline, CDR1 is SNHLY and CDR2 is FYNNEI. V was clipped by 5 bases and J by 7 bases; unmatched bases: 6. The CDR3 has 14 amino acids. CDR3 residues: CASSRGQGGEKLFF. The CDR3 nucleotides read TGTGCCAGCAGTCGCGGACAGGGTGGTGAAAAACTGTTTTTT.

Only a few counts were recorded for this clone. The J gene is TRBJ1-3, the V gene TRBV5-1; D gene uncertain. The V end was cut by 1 base, the J end by 8 bases, with 13 bases between. The CDR3 sequence is 14 residues long. Per the germline V gene, CDR1 is SGHRS and CDR2 is YFSETQ. CDR3 protein: CASSLNGGTDTIYF. The CDR3 nucleotides are TGCGCCAGCAGCTTGAACGGCGGCACGGACACCATATATTTT.

V gene TRBV7-2 combines with J gene TRBJ2-3, with no clear D. CDR3 length equals 12 residues. Trimming removed 6 bases from V and 2 bases from J, with 6 bases in between. Germline V gene lookup returns CDR1 SGHTA and CDR2 FQGNSA. CDR3 residues: CASRYLTDTQYF. CDR3 coding DNA: TGTGCCAGCAGATACCTCACAGATACGCAGTATTTT.

This rearrangement joins TRBV11-3 to TRBJ2-5; TRBD2 is a possible D gene (7 bases). V was clipped by 5 bases and J by 5 bases, with 12 bases between them. Germline V lookup: CDR1 SGHNT, CDR2 YENEEA. This CDR3 has 13 amino acids. CDR3 bases: TGTGCCAGCAGCCGGGGGGCCATGGAGACCCAGTACTTC. Protein sequence: CASSRGAMETQYF.

The genes are TRBV11-1 and TRBJ1-2; unclear D gene. Germline V gene lookup returns CDR1 SGHAT and CDR2 FQDESV (reference sequence). V was shortened by 4 bases and J by 8 bases, with 11 bases between the two germline ends. This CDR3 comprises 12 residues. The CDR3 DNA reads as TGTGCCAGCAGCTGGGGTGGGGAAGGCTACACCTTC. This gives the protein CASSWGGEGYTF. Full variable domain (rest looked up from reference TRBV11-1 and TRBJ1-2): EAEVAQSPRYKITEKSQAVAFWCDPISGHATLYWYRQILGQGPELLVQFQDESVVDDSQLPKDRFSAERLKGVDSTLKIQPAELGDSAMYLCASSWGGEGYTFGSGTRLTVV.

The chain recombines TRBV2 with TRBJ2-3; tentatively, D is TRBD1 or TRBD2 (5 bases each). The CDR3 has 15 residues. Per the germline V gene, CDR1 is SNHLY and CDR2 is FYNNEI. V was cut by 3 bases and J by 6 bases, with 16 bases left in between. The CDR3 loop reads CASSERVGLGDTQYF. The DNA for the CDR3 is TGTGCCAGCAGTGAGAGGGTGGGGCTTGGGGATACGCAGTATTTT.

The rearrangement joins TRBV10-3 to TRBJ2-7; 9 nucleotides match TRBD1. Germline V gene lookup returns CDR1 ENHRY and CDR2 SYGVKD. V lost 4 bases to trimming and J lost 2 bases; unmatched junction nucleotides: 6. The CDR3 sequence is 15 residues long. CDR3 nucleotides: TGTGCCATCAGTGCCTCCGGGACAGGGACCTACGAGCAGTACTTC. It codes for CAISASGTGTYEQYF.

The chain joins TRBV9 to TRBJ2-5; 9 bases are shared with TRBD2. This CDR3 is built from 18 residues. J gave up 0 bases and V 4 bases, and 13 bases lay outside the gene matches. The germline CDR1 and CDR2 sequences are SGDLS and YYNGEE. CDR3 loop: CASSPHLLAGAYQETQYF. Written as DNA, the CDR3 is TGTGCCAGCAGCCCACACTTACTAGCGGGCGCGTACCAAGAGACCCAGTACTTC.

The chain uses TRBV9 and TRBJ1-1, with 8 bases aligning to TRBD1. Germline V lookup: CDR1 SGDLS, CDR2 YYNGEE. Trimming cost V 0 bases and J 5 bases; bases outside gene matches: 12. The CDR3 totals 17 residues. The CDR3 DNA is TGTGCCAGCAGCGTAGCTGGAACAGGGGGAGTCAGTACTGAAGCTTTCTTT. This gives the protein CASSVAGTGGVSTEAFF.